This passage covers 32 T cell receptor beta chains from one sample sequenced in a study of regulatory T cells in long-lasting Graves disease (dated by TCRdb to about 2021). This specimen's time point label, interpreted: persistent/refractory GD, antithyroid drugs over 5 years with positive TRAb. For both TCR sequencing and RNA sequencing, RNA was extracted from PBMCs in TRIzol. Libraries were constructed by multiplex PCR. Sequencer: Illumina HiSeq 4000. iRepertoire HTBI primers and Arm-PCR amplification of CDR3 regions were used to construct TCR beta libraries. The public reads were reprocessed in TCRdb via fastp at Q25 and MiXCR, keeping in-frame beta chains. Merged by CDR3 protein, the rows form single entries marked with the most common genes and DNA. The sample table contains 650,000 to 700,000 distinct CDR3 sequences; only one count was recorded for around 30% of them. The ten largest make up 40% to 50% of the sample.

The material sequenced was peripheral blood mononuclear cells (PBMCs), taken when the disease was refractory, from a patient treated with antithyroid drugs. The receptors were gathered from a female donor with Graves disease.

This clonotype occurred a few times. The chain joins TRBV27 to TRBJ1-1, with D possibly TRBD1 on 5 matching bases. The length of the CDR3 is 14 residues. The germline V gene has CDR1 MNHEY and CDR2 SMNVEV (reference sequence). Trimming took 4 bases from V and 5 from J, leaving 14 bases between them. CDR3 protein: CASSWGTGETEAFF. The CDR3 DNA reads TGTGCCAGCAGTTGGGGAACGGGGGAGACTGAAGCTTTCTTT.

The chain combines TRBV27 with TRBJ1-1; unclear D gene. Per germline, CDR1 MNHEY and CDR2 SMNVEV (reference sequence). V was cut by 3 bases and J by 5 bases, with 4 bases left in between. The CDR3 has 11 residues. The CDR3 bases are TGTGCCAGCAGTTTGTGTACTGAAGCTTTCTTT. Residues: CASSLCTEAFF.

The gene calls are TRBV7-9 and TRBJ2-7; 7 positions agree with TRBD2. CDR1 is SEHNR and CDR2 is FQNEAQ in the germline V gene (reference sequence). This CDR3 comprises 14 residues. Unmatched junction bases numbered 5, after V lost 0 bases and J lost 6 bases. The CDR3 DNA sequence: TGTGCCAGCAGCTTAGCGGGAGGGACGGTCGAGCAGTACTTC. Its translation is CASSLAGGTVEQYF.

V is TRBV29-1 and J is TRBJ2-4; TRBD1 matches 9 bases. Trimming cost V 7 bases and J 7 bases; bases outside gene matches: 14. The CDR3 totals 15 residues. Germline assignment: CDR1 SQVTM and CDR2 ANQGSEA. DNA of the CDR3: TGCAGCGCTCGAACCCCCGGGACAGGGTGGAACATTCAGTACTTC. This encodes CSARTPGTGWNIQYF.

The gene calls are TRBV5-5 and TRBJ1-2; D not certain. The CDR3 contains 13 residues. Germline V gene sequence: CDR1 SGHKS, CDR2 YYEKEE (reference sequence). V lost 0 bases and J lost 8, with 11 bases in between. The CDR3 is CASSLGWQDGYTF. The DNA of the CDR3 is TGTGCCAGCAGCTTGGGCTGGCAGGACGGCTACACCTTC.

Comments on this clonotype: Germline and junction disagree at one end, which may indicate a read error. The chain recombines TRBV20-1 with TRBJ1-1; TRBD1 aligns across 9 bases. The CDR3 loop spans 13 amino acids. The germline V gene has CDR1 DFQATT and CDR2 SNEGSKA (reference sequence). The CDR3 spells CSAGQGQNTGAFF. Written as DNA, the CDR3 is TGCAGTGCGGGACAGGGACAGAACACTGGAGCTTTCTTT.

The chain combines TRBV19 with TRBJ1-5; no firm D call. The CDR3 consists of 14 residues. V gave up 4 bases and J gave up 0 bases, with 7 bases separating them. CDR1 and CDR2 (germline): LNHDA, SQIVND (reference sequence). The CDR3: CASSNTNSNQPQHF. CDR3 coding DNA: TGTGCCAGTAGTAACACCAATAGCAATCAGCCCCAGCATTTT.

The chain employs TRBV24-1 and TRBJ2-4; D gene uncertain. Deletions cut 7 bases from V and 1 base from J, with 7 bases between. CDR1 is KGHDR and CDR2 is SFDVKD in the germline V gene. This CDR3 comprises 13 residues. CDR3 region: CATRGWAKNIQYF. CDR3 coding DNA: TGTGCCACCAGGGGGTGGGCCAAAAACATTCAGTACTTC.

In its sample, this clonotype was seen many times. The CDR3 protein is CASSEVGALAEAFF. The CDR3 DNA reads as TGTGCCAGCAGTGAAGTAGGTGCGTTGGCTGAAGCTTTCTTT. J is TRBJ1-1 and V is TRBV2, with D hard to call. Between the trimmed V and J ends, which lost 1 base and 6 bases, there was a span of 12 bases. The CDR3 contains 14 residues. Germline V gene sequence: CDR1 SNHLY, CDR2 FYNNEI.

This clonotype was detected ten times or more. The rearrangement joins TRBV11-2 to TRBJ2-7; 7 nucleotides line up with TRBD2. Germline V gene data show CDR1 as SGHAT and CDR2 as FQNNGV. The CDR3 spans 14 residues. Unmatched junction bases numbered 7, after V lost 4 bases and J lost 4 bases. CDR3 DNA: TGTGCCAGCAGCTCACGGGCGGGACTATACGAGCAGTACTTC. It translates to CASSSRAGLYEQYF.

V is TRBV6-1 and J is TRBJ1-1; maybe TRBD1 (6 bases). V was clipped by 6 bases and J by 10 bases, with 21 bases between them. The germline V gene encodes CDR1 MNHNS and CDR2 SASEGT. This CDR3 spans 14 amino acids. The CDR3: CASRSITGSLGAFF. The CDR3 DNA reads as TGTGCCAGCAGGTCTATCACAGGGTCACTTGGAGCTTTCTTT.

Only a few counts were recorded for this clonotype. The rearrangement uses TRBV20-1 and TRBJ2-5, with TRBD2 as a possible D gene (6 bases). Between the trimmed V and J ends, which lost 3 bases and 5 bases, there was a span of 19 bases. The CDR3 has 15 residues. Germline V gene sequence: CDR1 DFQATT, CDR2 SNEGSKA (reference sequence). In DNA, the CDR3 is TGCAGTGCTAGTGCAACGATGTGGGGGGAGGAGACCCAGTACTTC. As protein: CSASATMWGEETQYF.

This clonotype was observed at least ten times. The rearrangement uses TRBV2 and TRBJ1-4, with D tentatively TRBD1 (6 bases). V was pared by 8 bases and J by 10 bases, with 26 bases between. The CDR3 extends over 16 amino acids. Germline assignment: CDR1 SNHLY and CDR2 FYNNEI. The CDR3 loop reads CASCPPGGQGGGKLFF. The CDR3 region has the DNA TGTGCCAGCTGTCCCCCGGGGGGCCAGGGCGGTGGAAAACTGTTTTTT.

The chain uses TRBV12-3 or TRBV12-4 and TRBJ2-3, with D possibly matching TRBD2 (5 bases). This CDR3 is built from 13 residues. V shed 9 bases and J shed 4 bases, with 14 bases lying between them. CDR3 sequence reads: CASLRGIPDTQYF. In DNA form, the CDR3 reads TGTGCCAGTCTCCGGGGTATCCCAGATACGCAGTATTTT.

The chain links TRBV12-5 to TRBJ1-3; D is unresolved. With 1 base removed from V and 4 bases from J, the gap between germline ends came to 14 bases. CDR1 and CDR2 from the germline V gene are LGHNT and FRNRAP. This CDR3 has 16 residues. DNA of the CDR3: TGTGCTAGTGGTTTGGAAGTGCGGTGGAGGGGAAACACCATATATTTT. Protein sequence: CASGLEVRWRGNTIYF.

In its sample, this clonotype was seen many times. The chain couples TRBV28 to TRBJ1-2; a possible D gene is TRBD1 (5 bases). The CDR3 extends over 14 amino acids. Trimming stripped 5 bases from V and 8 bases from J, with 18 bases between. Germline V CDR1 and CDR2: MDHEN, SYDVKM. The chain's CDR3 is CASSEQVTVYGYTF. The CDR3 DNA reads TGTGCCAGCAGTGAACAGGTGACAGTCTACGGCTACACCTTC.

A note on this clonotype: An end of the junction differs from the germline gene, which may be a read error. The chain couples TRBV14 to TRBJ2-6, with D maybe TRBD1 (6 bases). The CDR3 runs to 17 residues. Germline V CDR1 and CDR2: SGHDN, FVKESK. CDR3: CASSLITGPGKYNALTF. The DNA for the CDR3 is TGTGCCAGCAGCCTAATCACAGGGCCAGGGAAGTACAACGCCCTGACTTTC. Drawing the rest from reference TRBV14 and TRBJ2-6, the complete variable domain is EAGVTQFPSHSVIEKGQTVTLRCDPISGHDNLYWYRRVMGKEIKFLLHFVKESKQDESGMPNNRFLAERTGGTYSTLKVQPAELEDSGVYFCASSLITGPGKYNALTFGAGSRLTVL.

J is TRBJ2-1 and V is TRBV5-1; TRBD2 is a possible D gene (6 bases). CDR3 size: 15 residues. Germline V CDR1 and CDR2: SGHRS, YFSETQ. Deletions cut 1 base from V and 1 base from J, with 9 bases between. The CDR3 nucleotides are TGCGCCAGCAGCTTGACTAGCCCTTCCTACAATGAGCAGTTCTTC. This translates into CASSLTSPSYNEQFF. The full variable domain, completed using reference TRBV5-1 and TRBJ2-1, is KAGVTQTPRYLIKTRGQQVTLSCSPISGHRSVSWYQQTPGQGLQFLFEYFSETQRNKGNFPGRFSGRQFSNSRSEMNVSTLELGDSALYLCASSLTSPSYNEQFFGPGTRLTVL.

The gene calls are TRBV29-1 and TRBJ1-1; tentatively, D is TRBD1 (5 bases). The ends were cut back, 4 bases at V and 1 base at J, with 16 bases in the middle. The CDR3 length is 15 residues. Germline CDR1 reads SQVTM; CDR2 reads ANQGSEA. The CDR3 loop reads CSVGVWGRENTEAFF. The CDR3 nucleotides read TGCAGCGTTGGGGTATGGGGCAGGGAGAACACTGAAGCTTTCTTT.

This clonotype came up a few times. The rearrangement joins TRBV27 to TRBJ1-5; TRBD1 is a possible D gene (5 bases). The germline V and J ends were trimmed by 0 bases and 1 base, with 13 bases remaining between them. This CDR3 contains 17 residues. Germline V gene data show CDR1 as MNHEY and CDR2 as SMNVEV (reference sequence). CDR3 protein: CASSLSWGGSSNQPQHF. The CDR3 DNA sequence: TGTGCCAGCAGTTTATCTTGGGGGGGGTCCAGCAATCAGCCCCAGCATTTT.

The rearrangement joins TRBV28 to TRBJ1-1, with D unclear. V lost 6 bases and J 7 bases, leaving 6 bases between the germline ends. Germline V CDR1 and CDR2: MDHEN, SYDVKM. CDR3 length: 10 residues. CDR3 DNA sequence: TGTGCCAGCAGAGAGTTTGAAGCTTTCTTT. Translated, it gives CASREFEAFF.

V gene TRBV5-5 combines with J gene TRBJ2-7; weak D call: TRBD2 (5 bases). Per germline, CDR1 SGHKS and CDR2 YYEKEE (reference sequence). The CDR3 consists of 13 residues. With 1 base removed from V and 7 bases from J, the gap between germline ends came to 12 bases. The CDR3 DNA follows: TGTGCCAGCAGCTTGTTATCGGGGTTTGAGCAGTACTTC. Protein product: CASSLLSGFEQYF. The variable domain in full, completed from reference TRBV5-5 and TRBJ2-7, reads DAGVTQSPTHLIKTRGQQVTLRCSPISGHKSVSWYQQVLGQGPQFIFQYYEKEERGRGNFPDRFSARQFPNYSSELNVNALLLGDSALYLCASSLLSGFEQYFGPGTRLTVT.

There are a few counts of this clonotype. V and J are TRBV20-1 and TRBJ1-1; unclear D gene. The V end lost 2 bases, the J end lost 1 base, and 11 bases lay between the germline ends. CDR1 and CDR2 from the germline V gene are DFQATT and SNEGSKA (reference sequence). This CDR3 is 14 amino acids long. Here the CDR3 reads CSARTGMRNTEAFF. CDR3 coding DNA: TGCAGTGCTAGAACCGGGATGAGGAACACTGAAGCTTTCTTT.

This clonotype has ten or more counts. This chain links TRBV28 with TRBJ1-2; 8 nucleotides match TRBD1. The V gene's germline CDR1 is MDHEN and CDR2 SYDVKM. CDR3 length equals 15 residues. The ends lost 2 bases at V and 6 bases at J; junction bases unmatched: 8. CDR3 sequence: CASSLDRGRGDGYTF. As DNA, the CDR3 is TGTGCCAGCAGTTTAGACAGGGGCCGGGGAGATGGCTACACCTTC.

The rearrangement joins TRBV27 to TRBJ1-5, with 7 positions matching TRBD1. Germline V gene sequence: CDR1 MNHEY, CDR2 SMNVEV (reference sequence). There are 15 residues in the CDR3. J lost 6 bases, V lost 1 base, and 6 bases had no gene match. CDR3 nucleotide sequence: TGTGCCAGCAGTTTATTCAGGGGGTCGAGTCAGCCCCAGCATTTT. Translated: CASSLFRGSSQPQHF.

This clonotype showed up just a few times. This chain connects TRBV6-5 to TRBJ1-4; unclear D gene. V was cut by 4 bases and J by 7 bases, with 10 bases left in between. CDR3 size: 13 residues. Looked up from germline, CDR1 is MNHEY and CDR2 is SVGAGI. CDR3 DNA sequence: TGTGCCAGCAGTTTCCGGGAGGCTGAAAAACTGTTTTTT. As protein: CASSFREAEKLFF.

This clonotype was found many times. The chain links TRBV11-2 to TRBJ1-2; D perhaps matches TRBD1 (6 bases). Germline V gene lookup returns CDR1 SGHAT and CDR2 FQNNGV. This CDR3 is 13 amino acids long. V was clipped by 5 bases and J by 6 bases, with 13 bases between them. For the CDR3, the DNA is TGTGCCAGCAGCCTTGTACAGGGAAATGGCTACACCTTC. The encoded protein is CASSLVQGNGYTF. Full variable domain (outside the CDR3, taken from reference TRBV11-2 and TRBJ1-2): EAGVAQSPRYKIIEKRQSVAFWCNPISGHATLYWYQQILGQGPKLLIQFQNNGVVDDSQLPKDRFSAERLKGVDSTLKIQPAKLEDSAVYLCASSLVQGNGYTFGSGTRLTVV.

The chain carries TRBV29-1 and TRBJ2-7; weak D call: TRBD2 (6 bases). This CDR3 comprises 11 residues. Germline assignment: CDR1 SQVTM and CDR2 ANQGSEA. The V and J ends lost 5 bases and 4 bases respectively, with 9 bases between them. The CDR3 region has the DNA TGCAGCGTTAGGAGGGGTTACGAGCAGTACTTC. Its translation: CSVRRGYEQYF.

V and J are TRBV25-1 and TRBJ1-1; perhaps TRBD1 as D (5 bases). The ends were cut back, 1 base at V and 5 bases at J, with 14 bases in the middle. The CDR3 has 15 residues. Germline V gene lookup returns CDR1 MGHDK and CDR2 SYGVNS. Written as DNA, the CDR3 is TGTGCCAGCAGTGAATCGCAGGGACTCAGGACTGAAGCTTTCTTT. Protein: CASSESQGLRTEAFF. Using reference TRBV25-1 and TRBJ1-1 for the parts outside the CDR3, the full variable domain is EADIYQTPRYLVIGTGKKITLECSQTMGHDKMYWYQQDPGMELHLIHYSYGVNSTEKGDLSSESTVSRIRTEHFPLTLESARPSHTSQYLCASSESQGLRTEAFFGQGTRLTVV.

This clonotype came up a few times. The CDR3 bases are TGTGCCAGCAGTGAAGTAGATCGTTCGGCCCAGTACTTC. The encoded protein is CASSEVDRSAQYF. The J gene is TRBJ2-5, the V gene TRBV6-1, with D uncertain. CDR3 size: 13 residues. Germline CDR1 and CDR2: MNHNS and SASEGT. V shed 1 base and J shed 9 bases, with 12 bases lying between them.

This clonotype came up many times. The CDR3 nucleotides are TGTGCCAGCAGTTTTGGCCTCAGGGACCTGAACACTGAAGCTTTCTTT. Its protein product is CASSFGLRDLNTEAFF. The rearrangement joins TRBV28 to TRBJ1-1; TRBD1 might be the D (5 bases). The CDR3 is 16 residues long. Trimming stripped 3 bases from V and 0 bases from J, with 14 bases between. Germline V lookup: CDR1 MDHEN, CDR2 SYDVKM. Based on the CDR3 plus reference TRBV28 and TRBJ1-1, the full variable domain is DVKVTQSSRYLVKRTGEKVFLECVQDMDHENMFWYRQDPGLGLRLIYFSYDVKMKEKGDIPEGYSVSREKKERFSLILESASTNQTSMYLCASSFGLRDLNTEAFFGQGTRLTVV.

This sequence joins TRBV6-1 and TRBJ1-5, with a weak D call TRBD1 (6 bases). Trimming left V 6 bases short and J 4 bases short, with 16 bases between. Germline V gene data show CDR1 as MNHNS and CDR2 as SASEGT. This CDR3 has 15 residues. The CDR3 DNA follows: TGTGCCAGCAGCCCGGACAGCGTTCGGAATCAGCCCCAGCATTTT. Translating it yields CASSPDSVRNQPQHF.